The 17 T cell receptor beta chains below come from one sample, sequenced in a study of blood T cell repertoires in COVID-19. Clones were sequenced by immunoSEQ multiplex PCR, and TCRdb holds only the in-frame ones, with some missing. The sample yields hundreds of thousands of clones, 87% seen once. Input material: peripheral blood. The receptor source for this set is a woman aged 50 to 60 with COVID-19, enrolled during active disease.

The chain recombines TRBV9 with TRBJ2-5; no reliable D call. The germline V gene encodes CDR1 SGDLS and CDR2 YYNGEE. The length of the CDR3 is 15 residues. Trimming took off 4 bases at V and 0 bases at J, with 13 bases between the two ends. CDR3 sequence reads: CASSSEKQYQETQYF. The DNA for the CDR3 is TGTGCCAGCAGCTCAGAGAAACAGTACCAAGAGACCCAGTACTTC.

V usage is TRBV27 and J usage is TRBJ2-7; 9 bases line up with TRBD1. The CDR3 contains 14 residues. Germline V lookup: CDR1 MNHEY, CDR2 SMNVEV (reference sequence). Unmatched junction bases numbered 7, after V lost 5 bases and J lost 5 bases. This chain's CDR3 is CASSPPGQGHEQYF. DNA of the CDR3: TGTGCCAGCAGTCCTCCGGGACAGGGCCACGAGCAGTACTTC.

The V and J genes are TRBV19 and TRBJ1-6; D remains unclear. Per germline, CDR1 LNHDA and CDR2 SQIVND (reference sequence). Trimming left V 5 bases short and J 1 base short, with 15 bases between. The CDR3 contains 17 residues. CDR3 sequence (DNA): TGTGCCAGTAGTCCAGCCCTGGAGGTATCCTATAATTCACCCCTCCACTTT. Translated: CASSPALEVSYNSPLHF.

This chain connects TRBV27 to TRBJ1-1, with D perhaps TRBD1 (6 bases). The CDR3 length is 20 residues. Trimming took off 2 bases at V and 4 bases at J, with 29 bases between the two ends. The germline gives CDR1 MNHEY, CDR2 SMNVEV (reference sequence). The CDR3 nucleotides read TGTGCCAGCAGTTTACGGGTTTACCCAACAGGGTTTGGGACTATCACTGAAGCTTTCTTT. Translation gives CASSLRVYPTGFGTITEAFF.

The V and J genes are TRBV24-1 and TRBJ1-1; tentatively, D is TRBD1 (5 bases). Per the germline V gene, CDR1 is KGHDR and CDR2 is SFDVKD. Deletions cut 2 bases from V and 5 bases from J, with 8 bases between. The CDR3 has 13 residues. The CDR3 loop is CATSDSRGTEAFF. The CDR3 nucleotides are TGTGCCACCAGTGATTCTAGGGGAACTGAAGCTTTCTTT.

The CDR3 loop reads CATSGERSYNEQFF. Here the CDR3 DNA reads TGTGCCACCAGTGGCGAAAGGAGCTACAATGAGCAGTTCTTC. The chain recombines TRBV24-1 with TRBJ2-1; D unresolved. CDR1 is KGHDR and CDR2 is SFDVKD in the germline V gene. V shed 5 bases and J shed 3 bases, with 10 bases lying between them. CDR3 length equals 14 residues.

The chain has TRBV5-4 and TRBJ2-5; D unresolved. CDR1 is SGHNT, CDR2 YYREEE, per germline (reference sequence). V dropped 2 bases and J dropped 5 bases, with 13 bases sitting between them. The CDR3 extends over 14 amino acids. The CDR3 coding sequence is TGTGCCAGCAGCTTCGCCCGGTCGGGTGAGACCCAGTACTTC. This translates into CASSFARSGETQYF.

This chain uses TRBV30 with TRBJ1-1, with D uncertain. The V end lost 1 base, the J end lost 5 bases, and 5 bases lay between the germline ends. The CDR3 has 11 residues. Germline CDR1 reads GTSNPN; CDR2 reads SVGIG (reference sequence). CDR3 sequence: CAWSGETEAFF. For the CDR3, the DNA is TGTGCCTGGAGTGGGGAGACTGAAGCTTTCTTT.

The rearrangement joins TRBV6-4 to TRBJ1-5; D possibly corresponds to TRBD1 (6 bases). Trimming shortened V by 8 bases and J by 4 bases, and 15 bases separated the two germline ends. CDR1 is MRHNA, CDR2 SNTAGT, per germline. This CDR3 region has 14 residues. In DNA form, the CDR3 reads TGTGCCAGCCCGTATCAGGGGTGTAATCAGCCCCAGCATTTT. It specifies CASPYQGCNQPQHF.

This chain uses TRBV14 with TRBJ2-7; 10 nucleotides match TRBD2. Germline assignment: CDR1 SGHDN and CDR2 FVKESK. V was pared by 2 bases and J by 7 bases, with 11 bases of the junction left unmatched. The CDR3 runs to 16 residues. CDR3 coding DNA: TGTGCCAGCAGCCAATACCCCCCTAGCGGGAGAGGAGAGCAGTACTTC. This encodes CASSQYPPSGRGEQYF.

A word on this clone: One end of the junction varies from germline; a read error may be responsible. The chain joins TRBV4-2 to TRBJ2-2, with D possibly matching TRBD2 (5 bases). Germline loops: CDR1 LGHNA, CDR2 YNFKEQ. CDR3 size: 15 residues. The CDR3 reads CASSQGTGNPGELFF. CDR3 coding DNA: TGTGCCAGCAGCCAAGGGACTGGGAACCCCGGGGAGCTGTTTTTT.

V usage is TRBV29-1 and J usage is TRBJ2-7; D gene unclear. CDR1 SQVTM and CDR2 ANQGSEA come from the germline V gene. The CDR3 sequence is 13 residues long. The V and J ends lost 4 bases and 2 bases respectively, with 12 bases between them. The CDR3 spells CSVGLTYAYEQYF. For the CDR3, the DNA is TGCAGCGTTGGCTTGACTTACGCCTACGAGCAGTACTTC.

The rearrangement links TRBV29-1 to TRBJ2-7, with D uncertain. The V end lost 2 bases, the J end lost 2 bases, and 7 bases lay between the germline ends. The CDR3 loop spans 12 amino acids. Germline CDR1 reads SQVTM; CDR2 reads ANQGSEA. The CDR3 sequence: CSVEKSTYEQYF. Written as DNA, the CDR3 is TGCAGCGTTGAAAAGAGTACCTACGAGCAGTACTTC.

V and J are TRBV3-1 (or the pseudogene TRBV3-2) and TRBJ2-7; 12 bases map to TRBD2. The CDR3 spans 17 residues. V shed 2 bases, J shed 4 bases, and the junction held 9 bases outside the gene matches. CDR1 LGHDT and CDR2 YNNKEL come from the germline V gene (reference sequence). The DNA of the CDR3 is TGTGCCAGCAGCCAACGGATACTAGCGGGAGGAGGATACGAGCAGTACTTC. Its translation: CASSQRILAGGGYEQYF.

This sequence joins TRBV11-2 and TRBJ2-7; 7 bases line up with TRBD1. Trimming cost V 5 bases and J 3 bases; bases outside gene matches: 7. There are 14 residues in the CDR3. The germline V gene encodes CDR1 SGHAT and CDR2 FQNNGV. The CDR3 sequence: CASSLTDRNYEQYF. The CDR3 DNA sequence: TGTGCCAGCAGCCTAACGGACAGGAACTACGAGCAGTACTTC.

The chain's CDR3 is CASTWTSGRAGETQYF. CDR3 DNA sequence: TGTGCCAGCACCTGGACTAGCGGGAGGGCCGGGGAGACCCAGTACTTC. This sequence joins TRBV11-3 and TRBJ2-5; 15 nucleotides agree with TRBD2. The CDR3 contains 16 residues. Trimming took 7 bases from V and 5 from J; bases not matched to a gene: 8. Germline CDR1 reads SGHNT; CDR2 reads YENEEA. The full variable domain, its missing parts supplied by reference TRBV11-3 and TRBJ2-5, is EAGVVQSPRYKIIEKKQPVAFWCNPISGHNTLYWYLQNLGQGPELLIRYENEEAVDDSQLPKDRFSAERLKGVDSTLKIQPAELGDSAVYLCASTWTSGRAGETQYFGPGTRLLVL.

This clone was detected only once. V and J are TRBV9 and TRBJ1-5; D unclear. The CDR3 loop spans 14 amino acids. V lost 3 bases and J 6 bases, leaving 13 bases between the germline ends. Germline loops: CDR1 SGDLS, CDR2 YYNGEE. Here the CDR3 DNA reads TGTGCCAGCAGCGGAAATGCGGGCCGTCAGCCCCAGCATTTT. This translates into CASSGNAGRQPQHF.